The next 28 T cell receptor beta chains were all read from a single sample in a study of blood T cell repertoires in COVID-19. Data came from immunoSEQ multiplex PCR; TCRdb stores just in-frame clones and leaves some out. In the table there are 70,000 or so clones, about 92% of which are singletons. Material for sequencing was peripheral blood. These receptors were taken from a human donor in a cohort sampled during active COVID-19.

V usage is TRBV28 and J usage is TRBJ2-7, with 11 bases matching TRBD1. CDR1 and CDR2 from the germline V gene are MDHEN and SYDVKM. V trimming: 5 bases; J trimming: 4 bases; junction bases outside the gene matches: 7. This CDR3 comprises 15 residues. The CDR3 is CASSAQGTGGYEQYF. The DNA of the CDR3 is TGTGCCAGCAGTGCCCAAGGGACAGGGGGGTACGAGCAGTACTTC.

This chain connects TRBV19 to TRBJ2-2; TRBD1 matches at 10 bases. The V and J ends lost 6 bases and 3 bases, in that order; junction bases with no gene match: 4. CDR1 is LNHDA and CDR2 is SQIVND in the germline V gene (reference sequence). This CDR3 region has 15 residues. DNA of the CDR3: TGTGCCAGTAGAAGGGGACAGGGGTACACCGGGGAGCTGTTTTTT. Translating it yields CASRRGQGYTGELFF.

This chain uses TRBV6-5 with TRBJ2-1; TRBD2 agrees at 10 bases. V lost 5 bases to trimming and J lost 6 bases; unmatched junction nucleotides: 4. The germline CDR1 and CDR2 sequences are MNHEY and SVGAGI. This CDR3 has 14 residues. The CDR3 is CASSRLAGRNEQFF. The CDR3, as DNA: TGTGCCAGCAGTCGACTAGCGGGCCGCAATGAGCAGTTCTTC.

V and J are TRBV21-1 and TRBJ1-3; the table's D call of TRBD1 was not tested on the DNA. TRBV21-1 is listed as a pseudogene. The CDR3 contains 20 residues. DNA of the CDR3: TGTGCCAGCAGCAGCCCTCCGTGGACAGGGGGTTTCAATACTGGAAACACCATATATTTT. Translation: CASSSPPWTGGFNTGNTIYF.

The V gene is TRBV28, the J gene TRBJ2-7; tentatively, D is TRBD1 (5 bases). CDR1 is MDHEN, CDR2 SYDVKM, per germline. V lost 4 bases, J lost 1 base, and 17 bases lay in between. CDR3 length: 16 residues. CDR3 nucleotide sequence: TGTGCCAGCAGTTCCCTAAGAGACAGAGCTTCCTACGAGCAGTACTTC. Its protein product is CASSSLRDRASYEQYF.

The J gene is TRBJ2-5, the V gene TRBV2; 13 bases agree with TRBD2. Germline-derived CDR1 and CDR2 are SNHLY and FYNNEI. The junction had 0 bases not matched to a gene; V was cut back by 4 bases and J by 4 bases. The CDR3 runs to 14 residues. The CDR3 here is CASSGLAGGETQYF. Here the CDR3 DNA reads TGTGCCAGCAGTGGACTAGCGGGAGGAGAGACCCAGTACTTC.

The CDR3 protein is CASSEGSGRPSPLHF. In DNA, the CDR3 is TGTGCCAGCAGTGAAGGCTCAGGGCGACCTTCACCCCTCCACTTT. V gene TRBV6-1 combines with J gene TRBJ1-6, with D possibly TRBD1 on 5 matching bases. This CDR3 is built from 15 residues. Trimming removed 1 base from V and 9 bases from J, with 13 bases in between. The germline CDR1 and CDR2 sequences are MNHNS and SASEGT.

This clone showed up just once. This chain uses TRBV3-1 (or the pseudogene TRBV3-2) with TRBJ2-3, with TRBD2 matching over 8 bases. From germline, CDR1 is LGHDT and CDR2 YNNKEL (reference sequence). Germline trimming cut 8 bases from V and 3 bases from J; bases unmatched to any gene: 10. The CDR3 consists of 15 residues. CDR3 nucleotides: TGTGCCAGCGTGGCTAGCGGGTTGGGGACAGATACGCAGTATTTT. Translated, it gives CASVASGLGTDTQYF.

This clone was detected only once. The chain carries TRBV15 and TRBJ2-1; D is ambiguous. Germline-derived CDR1 and CDR2 are LNHNV and YYDKDF (reference sequence). Between the trimmed V and J ends, which lost 0 bases and 2 bases, there was a span of 14 bases. The CDR3 covers 17 residues. As DNA, the CDR3 is TGTGCCACCAGCAGAGATCAGGCCAATGAGCCCTACAATGAGCAGTTCTTC. Protein product: CATSRDQANEPYNEQFF.

This clone was seen once. The chain combines TRBV27 with TRBJ1-2; D perhaps matches TRBD1 (6 bases). Per germline, CDR1 MNHEY and CDR2 SMNVEV (reference sequence). Trimming removed 2 bases at V and 6 bases at J, with 10 bases between. The CDR3 is 13 residues long. The CDR3 is CASSLSRGNGYTF. The CDR3, as DNA: TGTGCCAGCAGTTTAAGCAGGGGAAATGGCTACACCTTC.

V gene TRBV7-2 combines with J gene TRBJ2-7; a possible D gene is TRBD2 (6 bases). CDR1 SGHTA and CDR2 FQGNSA come from the germline V gene. Between the trimmed V and J ends, which lost 5 bases and 2 bases, there was a span of 16 bases. CDR3 size: 15 residues. CDR3 in DNA: TGTGCCAGCAGCCCGTCGGCTAGCGTTCCCTACGAGCAGTACTTC. This translates into CASSPSASVPYEQYF.

This clone showed up just once. The J gene is TRBJ2-3, the V gene TRBV7-8; 14 bases are a match to TRBD2. From germline, CDR1 is SGHVS and CDR2 FQNEAQ. The trim removed 8 bases at V and 4 bases at J, leaving 5 bases unmatched. The CDR3 is 15 amino acids. The CDR3: CASGTSGSIADTQYF. Written as DNA, the CDR3 is TGTGCCAGCGGGACTAGCGGGAGTATAGCAGATACGCAGTATTTT.

For this clone: Sequence at one end of the junction differs from germline and may be a read error. The chain combines TRBV27 with TRBJ2-1, with TRBD2 matching over 12 bases. CDR1 MNHEY and CDR2 SMNVEV come from the germline V gene (reference sequence). The length of the CDR3 is 15 residues. The CDR3 DNA sequence: TGTGCCAGCACTTTACTAGCGGGAGGTGGCAATGAGCAGTTCTTC. Amino acid sequence: CASTLLAGGGNEQFF.

This clone was recorded only once. The chain has TRBV27 and TRBJ2-7, with 12 bases that match TRBD2. J was trimmed by 2 bases and V by 6 bases; bases with no gene match: 8. Germline assignment: CDR1 MNHEY and CDR2 SMNVEV (reference sequence). This CDR3 comprises 16 residues. The DNA for the CDR3 is TGTGCCAGCAGCCGCCCGGGACTAGCGGGCACCTACGAGCAGTACTTC. Translating gives CASSRPGLAGTYEQYF.

The chain carries TRBV3-1 (or the pseudogene TRBV3-2) and TRBJ1-3; D unresolved. The CDR3 extends over 15 amino acids. Trimming shortened V by 8 bases and J by 0 bases, and 14 bases separated the two germline ends. Germline V CDR1 and CDR2: LGHDT, YNNKEL (reference sequence). The DNA for the CDR3 is TGTGCCAGCGGTCGGGGATGGAGCTCTGGAAACACCATATATTTT. It translates to CASGRGWSSGNTIYF.

The chain joins TRBV2 to TRBJ2-7, with 8 bases aligning to TRBD2. The CDR3 consists of 14 residues. In germline, CDR1 is SNHLY, CDR2 FYNNEI. The V segment lost 6 bases and the J segment 2 bases; nucleotides outside the gene matches: 6. The CDR3 DNA sequence: TGTGCCAGCAGACTAGCGGAGGGGACCTACGAGCAGTACTTC. Residues: CASRLAEGTYEQYF. The whole variable domain, filled in from reference TRBV2 and TRBJ2-7, reads EPEVTQTPSHQVTQMGQEVILRCVPISNHLYFYWYRQILGQKVEFLVSFYNNEISEKSEIFDDQFSVERPDGSNFTLKIRSTKLEDSAMYFCASRLAEGTYEQYFGPGTRLTVT.

The CDR3 DNA reads as TGTGCCAGCAGCTTCGGGGAGCGAGAAAAACTGTTTTTT. This sequence encodes CASSFGEREKLFF. This chain links TRBV7-9 with TRBJ1-4, with D unresolved. The V gene lost 3 bases and the J gene lost 8 bases, with 10 bases spanning the gap. Germline V gives CDR1 SEHNR, CDR2 FQNEAQ (reference sequence). The CDR3 has 13 amino acids.

The chain carries TRBV19 and TRBJ2-3, with 12 bases identical to TRBD2. This CDR3 is built from 16 residues. Germline trimming cut 5 bases from V and 4 bases from J; bases unmatched to any gene: 7. Looked up from germline, CDR1 is LNHDA and CDR2 is SQIVND (reference sequence). The CDR3: CASSLLAGGGSDTQYF. As DNA, the CDR3 is TGTGCCAGTAGTTTACTAGCGGGAGGTGGGTCAGATACGCAGTATTTT.

The chain joins TRBV27 to TRBJ2-6, with D maybe TRBD1 (6 bases). The germline V gene encodes CDR1 MNHEY and CDR2 SMNVEV (reference sequence). Trimming pared 0 bases from V and 2 bases from J, leaving 8 bases between. This CDR3 has 16 amino acids. In DNA form, the CDR3 reads TGTGCCAGCAGTTTATCGTACAGGGCTGGGGCCAACGTCCTGACTTTC. This encodes CASSLSYRAGANVLTF. Complete variable domain (other parts from reference TRBV27 and TRBJ2-6): EAQVTQNPRYLITVTGKKLTVTCSQNMNHEYMSWYRQDPGLGLRQIYYSMNVEVTDKGDVPEGYKVSRKEKRNFPLILESPSPNQTSLYFCASSLSYRAGANVLTFGAGSRLTVL.

The chain recombines TRBV4-3 with TRBJ2-7, with unresolved D. This CDR3 is built from 15 residues. Looked up from germline, CDR1 is LGHNA and CDR2 is YSLEER. The ends were cut back, 1 base at V and 3 bases at J, with 13 bases in the middle. CDR3 in DNA: TGCGCCAGCAGCCAAGCCCTATCTTCCTTCTACGAGCAGTACTTC. Translated, it gives CASSQALSSFYEQYF.

V usage is TRBV28 and J usage is TRBJ2-1, with 12 bases identical to TRBD2. Germline CDR1 is MDHEN and CDR2 is SYDVKM. There are 19 residues in the CDR3. V lost 7 bases and J lost 0; bases outside the gene matches: 13. The CDR3 protein is CASIKGGGLAGGSYNEQFF. Written as DNA, the CDR3 is TGTGCCAGCATTAAAGGGGGGGGACTAGCGGGCGGCTCCTACAATGAGCAGTTCTTC.

This chain joins TRBV6-2 or TRBV6-3 and TRBJ2-7; possible D gene TRBD1, 6 bases. Germline V CDR1 and CDR2: MNHEY, SVGEGT. The CDR3 runs 14 residues. Trimming cost V 5 bases and J 7 bases, with 18 bases left between them. For the CDR3, the DNA is TGTGCCAGCAGTACCTGGACAGCGTCGGGTGAGCAGTACTTC. Amino acid sequence: CASSTWTASGEQYF.

DNA of the CDR3: TGCAGCGTGCTACCGGGACAGGGTATCACCGGGGAGCTGTTTTTT. It yields the protein CSVLPGQGITGELFF. V and J are TRBV29-1 and TRBJ2-2; the match to TRBD1 covers 9 bases. CDR3 length equals 15 residues. Trimming took 6 bases from V and 4 from J; bases not matched to a gene: 9. Germline values: CDR1 SQVTM, CDR2 ANQGSEA.

In DNA form, the CDR3 reads TGTGCCTGGAGTAGGGGGCGCGGCACCGGGGAGCTGTTTTTT. Its translation: CAWSRGRGTGELFF. V gene TRBV30 combines with J gene TRBJ2-2, with 7 bases that match TRBD1. Germline CDR1 and CDR2: GTSNPN and SVGIG (reference sequence). V was pared by 2 bases and J by 4 bases, with 4 bases of the junction left unmatched. This CDR3 spans 14 amino acids.

The chain combines TRBV5-8 with TRBJ1-4; 9 bases map to TRBD1. Germline assignment: CDR1 SGHTS and CDR2 YDEGEE. CDR3 length equals 15 residues. V shed 4 bases, J shed 4 bases, and the junction held 5 bases outside the gene matches. The CDR3 spells CASSHGTGNNEKLFF. The CDR3 bases are TGTGCCAGCAGCCACGGGACAGGGAATAATGAAAAACTGTTTTTT.

The rearrangement links TRBV7-2 to TRBJ2-7; 8 bases agree with TRBD2. V lost 5 bases, J lost 5 bases, and 11 bases stayed unmatched. Germline-derived CDR1 and CDR2 are SGHTA and FQGNSA. The CDR3 sequence is 15 residues long. The CDR3 sequence: CASSPSRGGENEQYF. CDR3 DNA: TGTGCCAGCAGCCCCAGCCGGGGGGGCGAGAACGAGCAGTACTTC.

This chain links TRBV30 with TRBJ1-2; D uncertain. V dropped 5 bases and J dropped 4 bases, with 20 bases sitting between them. Germline loops: CDR1 GTSNPN, CDR2 SVGIG (reference sequence). The CDR3 sequence is 15 residues long. The CDR3 protein is CAWVVNSGSGYGYTF. CDR3 nucleotides: TGTGCCTGGGTGGTAAATTCGGGGTCGGGCTATGGCTACACCTTC. Full variable domain (outside the CDR3, taken from reference TRBV30 and TRBJ1-2): SQTIHQWPATLVQPVGSPLSLECTVEGTSNPNLYWYRQAAGRGLQLLFYSVGIGQISSEVPQNLSASRPQDRQFILSSKKLLLSDSGFYLCAWVVNSGSGYGYTFGSGTRLTVV.

The V and J genes are TRBV15 and TRBJ2-6; D is perhaps TRBD1 (5 bases). The CDR3 loop spans 16 amino acids. Per the germline V gene, CDR1 is LNHNV and CDR2 is YYDKDF (reference sequence). V gave up 4 bases and J gave up 0 bases, with 10 bases separating them. CDR3 loop: CATSTGPDSGANVLTF. DNA for the CDR3: TGTGCCACCAGCACAGGGCCCGACTCTGGGGCCAACGTCCTGACTTTC.